The entry that follows covers one T cell receptor beta chain sequence. The data derive from a study of blood T cell repertoires in COVID-19. On the study more broadly: PBMCs, B-cell-depleted T cells, or T cells were the source of the cDNA or gDNA that made up the material.

The authors' processing: Amplification of reference gene primers provided the estimated nucleated cell counts. Only in-frame clones appear in the TCRdb table, and some are missing; sequencing was by immunoSEQ multiplex PCR. The V and J calls and clone size come from that table; D and trimming were worked out from the DNA. The sample contains about 200,000 clones, around 90% of which appear only once. This TCR was recovered from a woman in her thirties who had recovered from COVID-19. Sample: PBMCs or T cells enriched from blood (not recorded which).

This CDR3 is CATSWGPTNEKLFF. CDR3 nucleotides: TGTGCCACCTCTTGGGGGCCAACTAATGAAAAACTGTTTTTT. This chain links TRBV3-1 (or the pseudogene TRBV3-2) with TRBJ1-4; maybe TRBD1 (6 bases). Germline CDR1 is LGHDT and CDR2 is YNNKEL (reference sequence). The length of the CDR3 is 14 residues. V was shortened by 10 bases and J by 0 bases, with 12 bases between the two germline ends.